This is a list of T cell receptor beta chains from one sample in a study of regulatory T cells in long-lasting Graves disease. One entry per CDR3 protein, called by TCRdb with MiXCR from the multiplex PCR reads. Among about 540,000 distinct CDR3 sequences listed, about 14% were seen once. This same sample was also taken into another study, of T cells in Graves' hyperthyroidism and ophthalmopathy.

Sequencing was performed on peripheral blood mononuclear cells (PBMCs), taken at new diagnosis, from a patient treated with antithyroid drugs. These receptors came from a young man with Graves disease. Both conserved end residues are part of each CDR3. Each record gives: D gene, clone size, V gene, J gene, CDR3 protein, CDR3 DNA. The D gene is left open where the match is weak. A clone size is listed for some rows: how often the clone was seen (once, few, many), or a class if it is expanded.

>.|many|TRBV29-1|TRBJ2-7
CSVDGGTSVHEQYF
TGCAGCGTTGATGGAGGGACTTCGGTCCACGAGCAGTACTTC
>.|many|TRBV2|TRBJ2-6
CASSVFLLRRGANVLTF
TGTGCCAGCAGCGTATTTTTGCTAAGGAGAGGGGCCAACGTCCTGACTTTC
>.|.|TRBV30|TRBJ1-1
CAWSEDTEALF
TGTGCCTGGAGTGAGGACACTGAAGCTCTCTTT
>TRBD1|many|TRBV27|TRBJ1-6
CASSAGGAGSPLHF
TGTGCCAGCAGTGCAGGGGGCGCCGGGTCACCCCTCCACTTT
>.|many|TRBV7-2|TRBJ2-7
CASSFYTLSYEQYF
TGTGCCAGCAGCTTTTACACGTTATCCTACGAGCAGTACTTC
>TRBD1|.|TRBV15|TRBJ1-2
CATSRRTGNNYGYTF
TGTGCCACCAGCAGACGGACAGGGAATAACTATGGCTACACCTTC
>.|many|TRBV12-3/TRBV12-4|TRBJ2-1
CASSLAGEKNEQFF
TGTGCCAGCAGTTTAGCGGGAGAAAAGAATGAGCAGTTCTTC
>TRBD1|many|TRBV24-1|TRBJ2-6
CATSDPRGQGAGANVLTF
TGTGCCACCAGTGATCCCCGAGGACAGGGCGCTGGGGCCAACGTCCTGACTTTC
>.|few|TRBV4-1|TRBJ2-7
CASSQGPQGSPYEQYF
TGCGCCAGCAGCCAAGGGCCTCAGGGCAGCCCCTACGAGCAGTACTTC
>.|many|TRBV27|TRBJ1-2
CASSSISAAYYGYTF
TGTGCCAGCAGTTCAATCTCAGCGGCCTACTATGGCTACACCTTC
>TRBD1|many|TRBV3-1|TRBJ2-5
CASSQATGTQETQYF
TGTGCCAGCAGCCAGGCGACAGGGACCCAAGAGACCCAGTACTTC
>TRBD2|many|TRBV12-3/TRBV12-4|TRBJ2-3
CASSLRTSGTTDTQYF
TGTGCCAGCAGTCTCCGGACTAGCGGGACAACAGATACGCAGTATTTT
>.|many|TRBV12-3/TRBV12-4|TRBJ1-5
CASSVSAVPSPQHF
TGTGCCAGCAGTGTCAGTGCCGTACCTTCGCCCCAGCATTTT
>TRBD1|many|TRBV7-8|TRBJ2-3
CASSKGQGTDTQYF
TGTGCCAGCAGCAAGGGACAGGGAACAGATACGCAGTATTTT
>.|few|TRBV5-1|TRBJ2-1
CASSLVVGNEQFF
TGCGCCAGCAGCTTGGTAGTGGGGAATGAGCAGTTCTTC
>.|.|TRBV6-2/TRBV6-3|TRBJ1-6
CASSATGASPLHF
TGTGCCAGCAGCGCTACCGGGGCCTCCCCCCTCCACTTT
>TRBD1|few|TRBV12-3/TRBV12-4|TRBJ1-1
CASSSPPDRVAFF
TGTGCCAGCAGTTCCCCACCGGACAGGGTGGCTTTCTTT
>.|many|TRBV7-9|TRBJ2-7
CASSLVSGFEQYF
TGTGCCAGCAGCTTAGTCAGCGGGTTCGAGCAGTACTTC
>.|.|TRBV4-1|TRBJ1-4
CASSLTREKLFF
TGCGCCAGCAGCCTCACCCGTGAAAAACTGTTTTTT
>.|.|TRBV11-3|TRBJ2-1
CASQSTYNEQFF
TGTGCCAGCCAGTCGACTTACAATGAGCAGTTCTTC
>.|few|TRBV30|TRBJ1-5
CAWSVSGTGYSNQPQHF
TGTGCCTGGAGTGTAAGCGGGACGGGATATAGCAATCAGCCCCAGCATTTT
>.|few|TRBV7-9|TRBJ2-7
CASSWPTGKRAGSSYEQYF
TGTGCCAGCAGCTGGCCCACAGGGAAAAGAGCGGGCAGCTCCTACGAGCAGTACTTC
>TRBD2|few|TRBV5-1|TRBJ2-1
CASSLGTSGWDEQFF
TGCGCCAGCAGCTTGGGGACTAGCGGTTGGGATGAGCAGTTCTTC
>TRBD1|many|TRBV7-9|TRBJ1-5
CASSLGDRGQEPQHF
TGTGCCAGCAGCTTAGGGGACAGGGGGCAGGAGCCCCAGCATTTT
>TRBD1|.|TRBV20-1|TRBJ1-2
CSARADRRNYGYTF
TGCAGTGCTAGAGCGGACAGGCGCAACTATGGCTACACCTTC
>.|.|TRBV11-2|TRBJ1-3
CASSLGAYSGNTIYF
TGTGCCAGCAGCTTAGGGGCGTACTCTGGAAACACCATATATTTT
>TRBD2|many|TRBV2|TRBJ2-1
CASSEWTSGMDNEQFF
TGTGCCAGCAGTGAGTGGACTAGCGGGATGGACAATGAGCAGTTCTTC
>TRBD2|.|TRBV7-6|TRBJ2-3
CASSKGLAGTSTDTQYF
TGTGCCAGCAGCAAGGGACTAGCGGGGACTAGCACAGATACGCAGTATTTT
>.|many|TRBV7-8|TRBJ2-1
CASSLTSGVVDEQFF
TGTGCCAGCAGCTTAACGTCGGGAGTGGTGGATGAGCAGTTCTTC
>.|.|TRBV19|TRBJ2-5
CARSDPLQYF
TGTGCCAGATCCGACCCCCTGCAGTACTTC
>.|.|TRBV24-1|TRBJ2-3
CATSPVGSKDTDTQYF
TGTGCCACCAGCCCTGTGGGCTCAAAGGACACAGATACGCAGTATTTT
>.|few|TRBV14|TRBJ1-4
CASSRNLNEKLFF
TGTGCCAGCAGCCGAAACCTTAATGAAAAACTGTTTTTT
>.|many|TRBV5-1|TRBJ2-1
CASSPRDIHNEQFF
TGCGCCAGCAGCCCCCGGGACATACACAATGAGCAGTTCTTC
>.|many|TRBV24-1|TRBJ2-5
CATSDFGEETQYF
TGTGCCACCAGTGATTTCGGGGAAGAGACCCAGTACTTC
>.|many|TRBV6-2/TRBV6-3|TRBJ1-2
CASSEGVHGYTF
TGTGCCAGCAGCGAGGGGGTTCATGGCTACACCTTC
>TRBD2|many|TRBV2|TRBJ2-3
CASSVTSGADTQYF
TGTGCCAGCTCTGTGACTAGCGGGGCGGATACGCAGTATTTT
>.|.|TRBV3-1|TRBJ1-3
CTSSQEGGGSGNTIYF
TGTACCAGCAGCCAAGAAGGCGGGGGGTCTGGAAACACCATATATTTT
>.|.|TRBV29-1|TRBJ2-5
CSVGRVGRNEETQYF
TGCAGCGTGGGCCGGGTGGGTAGGAATGAAGAGACCCAGTACTTC
>.|many|TRBV3-1|TRBJ2-7
CASSHTYEQYF
TGTGCCAGCAGCCATACCTACGAGCAGTACTTC
>TRBD1|many|TRBV19|TRBJ1-2
CASSADRDRNLANYGYTF
TGTGCCAGTAGTGCGGACCGGGACAGAAACTTAGCTAACTATGGCTACACCTTC
>.|many|TRBV9|TRBJ1-4
CASSVDGTYLSNEKLFF
TGTGCCAGCAGCGTAGATGGGACCTACCTTTCTAATGAAAAACTGTTTTTT
>TRBD2|.|TRBV27|TRBJ2-1
CASSPVGRARNEQFF
TGTGCCAGCAGTCCCGTGGGGAGGGCAAGAAATGAGCAGTTCTTC
>TRBD1|many|TRBV27|TRBJ1-1
CASTRTGRLTNTEAFF
TGTGCCAGCACCCGGACAGGAAGATTGACTAACACTGAAGCTTTCTTT
>TRBD2|.|TRBV2|TRBJ2-7
CASSVGGGGGYEQYF
TGTGCCAGCAGTGTAGGTGGGGGCGGGGGGTACGAGCAGTACTTC
>.|.|TRBV24-1|TRBJ2-2
CATSVDPGELFF
TGTGCCACCAGTGTGGACCCCGGGGAGCTGTTTTTT
>.|few|TRBV18|TRBJ2-7
CASSPGEVFNEQYF
TGTGCCAGCTCACCGGGAGAGGTTTTCAACGAGCAGTACTTC
>TRBD1|many|TRBV7-7|TRBJ2-3
CASSLFLVGTGERDTQYF
TGTGCCAGCAGCTTATTTTTAGTCGGGACAGGGGAACGGGATACGCAGTATTTT
>TRBD2|many|TRBV20-1|TRBJ2-1
CSARGTSGIPYNEQFF
TGCAGTGCTAGAGGGACTAGCGGAATTCCCTACAATGAGCAGTTCTTC
>.|few|TRBV5-1|TRBJ2-7
CASSSPYGSLSYEQYF
TGCGCCAGCAGCTCACCGTATGGGTCGTTATCCTACGAGCAGTACTTC
>.|many|TRBV27|TRBJ2-4
CASSLPRTKNIQYF
TGTGCCAGCAGTTTACCCAGGACCAAAAACATTCAGTACTTC
>TRBD1|many|TRBV2|TRBJ2-3
CASSEPGQGADTQYF
TGTGCCAGCAGTGAACCGGGACAGGGGGCAGATACGCAGTATTTT
>TRBD2|.|TRBV14|TRBJ2-1
CASSRDTWTSGHNEQFF
TGTGCCAGCAGCCGGGACACTTGGACTAGCGGACACAATGAGCAGTTCTTC
>.|.|TRBV5-1|TRBJ2-7
CASSLTSLDEQYF
TGCGCCAGCAGCCTGACCTCGTTGGACGAGCAGTACTTC
>.|.|TRBV25-1|TRBJ2-1
CASRGMYGGGEQFF
TGTGCCAGCAGGGGGATGTACGGTGGGGGTGAGCAGTTCTTC
>.|.|TRBV6-2/TRBV6-3|TRBJ2-1
CASSNQGYNEQFF
TGTGCCAGCAGTAATCAGGGCTACAATGAGCAGTTCTTC